The present T cell receptor (beta chain) was sequenced within a study of a mutant IDH1 vaccine in newly diagnosed glioma. Study-level information: Week 35 was assigned to visit V12, and week 47 was assigned to visit V13. Study-wide findings and caveats: Among all patients, vaccine-induced immune responses occurred in 93.3%.

The CDR3 spans 13 residues. Trimming took 2 bases from V and 6 from J, leaving 11 bases between them. The germline gives CDR1 KGHSH, CDR2 LQKENI. Described time point: week 47, end of study. It was 300 ug of mutant IDH1 20-mer peptide that made up each vaccine dose, given with topical imiquimod. Sequencing was performed with immunoSEQ multiplex PCR; in TCRdb, only in-frame clones are kept and a portion is missing. The table records around 53,000 clones, about four fifths of them present only once. For this clone: Its antigen remains unknown.

The chain uses TRBV18 and TRBJ2-7; possibly TRBD1 or TRBD2 for D (7 bases each). This clonotype was obtained from a woman in her twenties or thirties with glioma. Some clones in this sample may be carry-over from other donors' samples. This material consisted of PBMCs, taken from a glioma patient whose treatment included an IDH1 peptide vaccine. DNA for the CDR3: TGTGCCAGCTCACCAGGCAGGGGGGGCGAGCAGTACTTC. Translating gives CASSPGRGGEQYF. Filled out from reference TRBV18 and TRBJ2-7, the complete variable domain reads NAGVMQNPRHLVRRRGQEARLRCSPMKGHSHVYWYRQLPEEGLKFMVYLQKENIIDESGMPKERFSAEFPKEGPSILRIQQVVRGDSAAYFCASSPGRGGEQYFGPGTRLTVT.